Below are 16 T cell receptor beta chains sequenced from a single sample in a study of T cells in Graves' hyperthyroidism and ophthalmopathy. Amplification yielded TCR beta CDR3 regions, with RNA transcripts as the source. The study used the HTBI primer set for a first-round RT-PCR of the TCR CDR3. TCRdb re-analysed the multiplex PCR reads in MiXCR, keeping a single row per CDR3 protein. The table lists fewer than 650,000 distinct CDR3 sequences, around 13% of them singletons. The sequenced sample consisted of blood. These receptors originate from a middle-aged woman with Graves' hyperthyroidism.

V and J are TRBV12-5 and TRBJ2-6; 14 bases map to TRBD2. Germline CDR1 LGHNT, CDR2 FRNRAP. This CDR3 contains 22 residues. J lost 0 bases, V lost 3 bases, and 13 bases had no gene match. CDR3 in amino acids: CASGFLPGGTSGSYSGANVLTF. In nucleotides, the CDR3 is TGTGCTAGTGGTTTTCTCCCCGGAGGGACTAGCGGGAGTTACTCTGGGGCCAACGTCCTGACTTTC.

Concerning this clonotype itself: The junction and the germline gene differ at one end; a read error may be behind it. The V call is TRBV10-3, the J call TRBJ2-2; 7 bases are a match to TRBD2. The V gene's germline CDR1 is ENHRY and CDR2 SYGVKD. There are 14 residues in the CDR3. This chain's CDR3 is CVISEGGSSGELFF. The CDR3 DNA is TGTGTCATCAGTGAGGGCGGGAGCAGCGGGGAGCTGTTTTTT.

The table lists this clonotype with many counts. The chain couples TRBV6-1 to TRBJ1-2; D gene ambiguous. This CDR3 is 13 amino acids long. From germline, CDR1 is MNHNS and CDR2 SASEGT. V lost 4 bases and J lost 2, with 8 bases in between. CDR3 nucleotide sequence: TGTGCCAGCAGTGGGGCGTCGAACTATGGCTACACCTTC. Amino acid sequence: CASSGASNYGYTF.

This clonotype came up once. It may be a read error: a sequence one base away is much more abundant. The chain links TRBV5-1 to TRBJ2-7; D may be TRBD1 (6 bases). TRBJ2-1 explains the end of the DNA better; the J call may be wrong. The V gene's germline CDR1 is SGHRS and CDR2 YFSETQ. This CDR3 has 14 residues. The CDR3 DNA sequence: TGCGCCAGCAGCTCCGGGACAACTACCTACGAGCAGTTCTTC. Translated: CASSSGTTTYEQFF.

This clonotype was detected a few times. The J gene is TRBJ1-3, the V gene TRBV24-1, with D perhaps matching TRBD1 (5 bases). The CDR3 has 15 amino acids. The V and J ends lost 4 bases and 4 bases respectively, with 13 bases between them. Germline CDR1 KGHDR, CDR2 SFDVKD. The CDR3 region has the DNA TGTGCCACCAGTGACTCGCAGGGCAGCGGAAACACCATATATTTT. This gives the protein CATSDSQGSGNTIYF.

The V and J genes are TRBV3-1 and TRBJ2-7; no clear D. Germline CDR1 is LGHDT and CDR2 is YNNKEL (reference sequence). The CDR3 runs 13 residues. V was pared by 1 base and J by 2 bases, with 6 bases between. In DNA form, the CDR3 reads TGTGCCAGCAGCCAAGTTCCTACCTACGAGCAGTACTTC. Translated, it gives CASSQVPTYEQYF.

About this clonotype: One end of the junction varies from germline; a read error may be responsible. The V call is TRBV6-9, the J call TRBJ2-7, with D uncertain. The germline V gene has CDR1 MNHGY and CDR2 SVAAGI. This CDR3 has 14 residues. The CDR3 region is CASSESIGSYEQYF. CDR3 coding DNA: TGCGCCAGCAGTGAGTCGATAGGCAGCTACGAGCAGTACTTC.

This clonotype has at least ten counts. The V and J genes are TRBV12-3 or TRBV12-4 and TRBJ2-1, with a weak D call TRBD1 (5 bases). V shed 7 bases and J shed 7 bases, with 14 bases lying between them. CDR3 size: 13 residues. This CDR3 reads CASTEQVGNEQFF. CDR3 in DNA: TGTGCCAGCACCGAACAGGTGGGGAATGAGCAGTTCTTC.

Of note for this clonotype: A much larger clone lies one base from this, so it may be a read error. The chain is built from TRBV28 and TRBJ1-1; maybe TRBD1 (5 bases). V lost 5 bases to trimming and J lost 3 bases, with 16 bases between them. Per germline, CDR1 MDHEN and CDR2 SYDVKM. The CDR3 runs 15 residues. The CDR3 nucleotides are TGTGCCAGCAGTCAGCAGGGTGGGAGGGACACTGAAGCTTTCTTT. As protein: CASSQQGGRDTEAFF.

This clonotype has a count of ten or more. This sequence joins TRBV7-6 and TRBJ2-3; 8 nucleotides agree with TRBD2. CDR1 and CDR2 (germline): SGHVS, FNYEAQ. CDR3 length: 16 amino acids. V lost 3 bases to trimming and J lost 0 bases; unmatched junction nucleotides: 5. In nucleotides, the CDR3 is TGTGCCAGCAGCTTTCGACTAGCGCCTAGCACAGATACGCAGTATTTT. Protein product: CASSFRLAPSTDTQYF.

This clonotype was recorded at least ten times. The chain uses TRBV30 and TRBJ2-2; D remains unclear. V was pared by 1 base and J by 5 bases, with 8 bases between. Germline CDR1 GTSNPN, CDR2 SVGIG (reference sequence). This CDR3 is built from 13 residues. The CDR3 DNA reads TGTGCCTGGAGTGGGCCTCTGACCGGGGAGCTGTTTTTT. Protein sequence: CAWSGPLTGELFF.

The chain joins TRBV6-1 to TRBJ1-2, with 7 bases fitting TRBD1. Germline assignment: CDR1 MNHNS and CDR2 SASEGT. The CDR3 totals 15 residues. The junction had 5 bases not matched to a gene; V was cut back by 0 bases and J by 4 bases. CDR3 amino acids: CASSEAWDRAYGYTF. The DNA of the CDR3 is TGTGCCAGCAGTGAAGCGTGGGACAGAGCCTATGGCTACACCTTC.

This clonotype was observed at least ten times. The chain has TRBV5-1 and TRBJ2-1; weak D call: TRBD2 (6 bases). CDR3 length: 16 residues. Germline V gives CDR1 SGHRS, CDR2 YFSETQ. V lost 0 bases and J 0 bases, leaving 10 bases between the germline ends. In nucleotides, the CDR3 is TGCGCCAGCAGCTTGGGGGACTGGAGCTCCTACAATGAGCAGTTCTTC. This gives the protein CASSLGDWSSYNEQFF.

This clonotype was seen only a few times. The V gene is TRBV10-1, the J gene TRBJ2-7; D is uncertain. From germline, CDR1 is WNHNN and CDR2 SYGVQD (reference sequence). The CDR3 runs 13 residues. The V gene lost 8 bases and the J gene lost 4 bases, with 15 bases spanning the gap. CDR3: CASSAGPGYEQYF. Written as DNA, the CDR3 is TGCGCCAGCTCGGCAGGTCCGGGTTACGAGCAGTACTTC.

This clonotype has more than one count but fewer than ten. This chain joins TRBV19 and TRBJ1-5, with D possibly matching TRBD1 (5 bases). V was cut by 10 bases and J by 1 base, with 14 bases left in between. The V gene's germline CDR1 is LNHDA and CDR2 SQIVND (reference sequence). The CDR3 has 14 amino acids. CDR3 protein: CATTAGPSNQPQHF. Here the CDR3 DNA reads TGTGCCACCACCGCGGGACCAAGCAATCAGCCCCAGCATTTT.

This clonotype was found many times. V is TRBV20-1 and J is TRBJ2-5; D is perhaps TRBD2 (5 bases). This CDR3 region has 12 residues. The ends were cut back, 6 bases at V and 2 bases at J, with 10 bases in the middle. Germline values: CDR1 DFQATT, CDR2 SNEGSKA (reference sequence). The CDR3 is CSARTAQETQYF. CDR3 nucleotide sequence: TGCAGTGCCAGGACTGCGCAAGAGACCCAGTACTTC.